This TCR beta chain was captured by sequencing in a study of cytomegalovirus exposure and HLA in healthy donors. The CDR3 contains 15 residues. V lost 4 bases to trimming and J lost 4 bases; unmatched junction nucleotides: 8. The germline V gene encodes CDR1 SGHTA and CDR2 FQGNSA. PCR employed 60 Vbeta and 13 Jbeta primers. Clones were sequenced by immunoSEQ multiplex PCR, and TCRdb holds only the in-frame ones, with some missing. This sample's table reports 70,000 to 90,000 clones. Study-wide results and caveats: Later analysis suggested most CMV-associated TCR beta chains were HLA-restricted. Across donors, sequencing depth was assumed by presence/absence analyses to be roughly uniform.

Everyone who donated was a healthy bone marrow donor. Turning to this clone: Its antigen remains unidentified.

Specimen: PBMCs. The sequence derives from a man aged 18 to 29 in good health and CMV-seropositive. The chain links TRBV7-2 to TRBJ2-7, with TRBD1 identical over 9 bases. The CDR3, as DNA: TGTGCCAGCAGCTCATCTTCCGGGACAGGGTACGAGCAGTACTTC. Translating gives CASSSSSGTGYEQYF.